This T cell receptor beta chain was captured in a study of technical replicates of blood from a handful of donors. Generated by immunoSEQ multiplex PCR, the TCRdb table keeps only in-frame clones and is missing some. The table lists around 100,000 clones, around 93% of them singletons, with 0.3% to 0.35% in the top ten. The CDR3 runs to 17 residues. Trimming took 3 bases from V and 0 from J, leaving 17 bases between them. Germline V gene lookup returns CDR1 LNHDA and CDR2 SQIVND (reference sequence). Sequenced material: T cells isolated from PBMCs. This receptor was obtained from a human donor in good health. J is TRBJ1-2 and V is TRBV19; D gene ambiguous. CDR3 amino acids: CASSIPRTGVSNYGYTF. The CDR3 nucleotides are TGTGCCAGTAGTATCCCTCGGACGGGAGTCTCTAACTATGGCTACACCTTC. The variable domain in full, completed from reference TRBV19 and TRBJ1-2, reads DGGITQSPKYLFRKEGQNVTLSCEQNLNHDAMYWYRQDPGQGLRLIYYSQIVNDFQKGDIAEGYSVSREKKESFPLTVTSAQKNPTAFYLCASSIPRTGVSNYGYTFGSGTRLTVV.